This entry concerns a single T cell receptor beta chain. Its target is not known. The junction differs from germline at one of its ends, possibly a read error. The data originate from a study of beta chain features in type 1 diabetes. This CDR3 has 14 amino acids. Germline V gene sequence: CDR1 SGHNT, CDR2 YYREEE (reference sequence). Study outcomes and limitations: Still unanswered here is whether HLA type influences TCRB rearrangement. Type 1 diabetes patients had TCRB CDR3s that were shorter (moderately but significantly so) in all four CD4+ subsets. An over-representation of cells with high TCR expression could result from cDNA sequencing. Equally in patients and controls, shorter templates might have been favored by PCR.

Expressed TCRB transcripts were sequenced, since all the RNA that had been isolated was reverse transcribed. The average output of naive, central memory and regulatory T cell samples was 3 million to 4 million reads. The protocol was immunoSEQ multiplex PCR, while the TCRdb copy is restricted to in-frame clones and leaves out a portion. The sample consists of 100,000 to 150,000 clones, 9% of them appearing once. V and J are TRBV5-4 and TRBJ2-3; 10 bases map to TRBD2. This clonotype was obtained from a young man with type 1 diabetes. The source material was central memory CD4+ T cells from blood. As DNA, the CDR3 is TGCGCCAGCAGCCAAGGGACTAGCGTGGATACGCAGTATTTT. Protein sequence: CASSQGTSVDTQYF. The entire variable domain, with the rest obtained from reference TRBV5-4 and TRBJ2-3, is as follows: ETGVTQSPTHLIKTRGQQVTLRCSSQSGHNTVSWYQQALGQGPQFIFQYYREEENGRGNFPPRFSGLQFPNYSSELNVNALELDDSALYLCASSQGTSVDTQYFGPGTRLTVL.